These 5 T cell receptor beta chains share one sample of origin, sequenced in a study of blood T cell repertoires in COVID-19. Measured with immunoSEQ multiplex PCR; TCRdb has only the in-frame clones, and not every one. The sample consists of about 88,000 clones, more than 85% of them appearing once. Source material: peripheral blood. Source of these receptors: a man in his 60s with acute or convalescent COVID-19.

In this sample, this clone turned up once. The chain employs TRBV6-2 or TRBV6-3 and TRBJ1-1; D unresolved. Trimming removed 4 bases from V and 11 bases from J, with 11 bases in between. The germline CDR1 and CDR2 sequences are MNHEY and SVGEGT. This CDR3 comprises 11 residues. The CDR3 nucleotides are TGTGCCAGCAGTTCCACCGTTGAGGCTTTCTTT. It encodes CASSSTVEAFF.

V and J are TRBV28 and TRBJ2-2, with D possibly matching TRBD1 (5 bases). Between the trimmed V and J ends, which lost 5 bases and 6 bases, there was a span of 16 bases. Looked up from germline, CDR1 is MDHEN and CDR2 is SYDVKM. This CDR3 is 15 amino acids long. CDR3 sequence (DNA): TGTGCCAGCAGTCCTACAACCCAAGGGGCCGGGGAGCTGTTTTTT. It encodes CASSPTTQGAGELFF.

V usage is TRBV15 and J usage is TRBJ2-7; 10 positions match TRBD2. The J segment lost 2 bases and the V segment lost 1 base, leaving 2 bases of the junction unmatched. This CDR3 comprises 15 residues. Germline V gene data show CDR1 as LNHNV and CDR2 as YYDKDF (reference sequence). CDR3 in amino acids: CATSRASGSPYEQYF. The CDR3 bases are TGTGCCACCAGCAGAGCTAGCGGGAGTCCCTACGAGCAGTACTTC.

The rearrangement links TRBV5-6 to TRBJ2-7; weak D call: TRBD2 (6 bases). Trimming shortened V by 7 bases and J by 2 bases, and 10 bases separated the two germline ends. The CDR3 is 12 amino acids. The germline V gene has CDR1 SGHDT and CDR2 YYEEEE. The CDR3 here is CASGRDAYEQYF. The CDR3 DNA follows: TGTGCCAGCGGGCGGGACGCCTACGAGCAGTACTTC.

The chain has TRBV9 and TRBJ2-7; possibly TRBD1 for D (5 bases). The CDR3 spans 15 residues. V dropped 0 bases and J dropped 5 bases, with 15 bases sitting between them. Germline CDR1 SGDLS, CDR2 YYNGEE. CDR3 DNA: TGTGCCAGCAGCGTAGTAGCTGGGGCTAGGAACGAGCAGTACTTC. Its translation is CASSVVAGARNEQYF.